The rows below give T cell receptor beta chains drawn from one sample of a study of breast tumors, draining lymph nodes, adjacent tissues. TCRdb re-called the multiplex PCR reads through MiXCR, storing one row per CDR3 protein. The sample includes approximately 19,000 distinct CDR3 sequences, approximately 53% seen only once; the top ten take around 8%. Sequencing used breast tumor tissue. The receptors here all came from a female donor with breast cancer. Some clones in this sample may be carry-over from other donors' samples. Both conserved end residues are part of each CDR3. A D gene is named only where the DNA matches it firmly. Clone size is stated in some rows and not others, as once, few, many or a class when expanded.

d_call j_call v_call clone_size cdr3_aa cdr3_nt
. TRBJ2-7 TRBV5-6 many CASSLEGTGGEQYF TGTGCCAGCAGCTTGGAGGGGACTGGAGGCGAGCAGTACTTC
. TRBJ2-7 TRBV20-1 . CSARARDSRDEQYF TGCAGTGCTAGGGCTCGAGACTCCCGGGACGAGCAGTACTTC
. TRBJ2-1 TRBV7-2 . CASSLGRPEQSF TGTGCCAGCAGCTTAGGCAGGCCAGAGCAGTCCTTC
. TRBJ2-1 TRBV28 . CASSRDGPYNEQFF TGTGCCAGCAGTCGTGATGGCCCTTACAATGAGCAGTTCTTC
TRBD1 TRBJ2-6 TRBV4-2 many CASSQDTGGSGANVLTF TGTGCCAGCAGCCAAGATACAGGGGGCTCTGGGGCCAACGTCCTGACTTTC
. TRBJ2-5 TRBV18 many CASSPRKGIGETQYF TGTGCCAGCTCACCACGGAAGGGTATAGGGGAGACCCAGTACTTC
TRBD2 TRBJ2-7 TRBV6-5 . CASSLSGDSIF TGTGCCAGCAGTCTAAGCGGGGACTCCATTTTT
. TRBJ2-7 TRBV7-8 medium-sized CASSLVVGGEQYF TGTGCCAGCAGCTTAGTCGTTGGGGGCGAGCAGTACTTC
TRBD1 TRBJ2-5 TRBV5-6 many CASSWGQALETQYF TGTGCCAGCAGCTGGGGACAGGCCCTAGAGACCCAGTACTTC
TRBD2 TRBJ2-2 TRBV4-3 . CASSPLAGGPAGELFF TGCGCCAGCAGCCCTCTAGCGGGAGGGCCCGCCGGGGAGCTGTTTTTT
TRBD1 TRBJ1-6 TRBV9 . CASSTQDRGRSPLHF TGTGCCAGCAGCACTCAGGACAGGGGGAGATCACCCCTCCACTTT
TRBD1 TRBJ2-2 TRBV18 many CASSRQGNTGELFF TGTGCCAGCTCCCGACAGGGGAACACCGGGGAGCTGTTTTTT
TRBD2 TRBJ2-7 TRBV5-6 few CASSFGTSGSRYEQYF TGTGCCAGCAGCTTCGGGACTAGCGGGAGCAGGTACGAGCAGTACTTC
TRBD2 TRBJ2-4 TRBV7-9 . CASSFPASGRYNIQYF TGTGCCAGCAGCTTCCCCGCTAGCGGGAGATACAACATTCAGTACTTC
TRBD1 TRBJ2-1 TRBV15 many CATSRDKGQGIDNEQFF TGTGCCACCAGCAGAGATAAGGGACAGGGTATAGACAATGAGCAGTTCTTC
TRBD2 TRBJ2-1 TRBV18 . CASSPGLAGDSEQFF TGTGCCAGCTCACCAGGACTAGCGGGGGACAGTGAGCAGTTCTTC
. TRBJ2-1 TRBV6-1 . CASIRASPYNEQLF TGTGCCAGCATCCGAGCGAGCCCCTACAATGAGCAGCTCTTC
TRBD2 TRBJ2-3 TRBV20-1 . CSASPSSGSTDTQYF TGCAGTGCTAGTCCATCTAGCGGGAGCACAGATACGCAGTATTTT
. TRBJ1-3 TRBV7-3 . CASSYGSSGNAIYF TGTGCCAGCAGCTACGGCAGCTCTGGAAACGCCATATATTTT
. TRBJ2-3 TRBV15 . CATSGQGDTQYF TGTGCCACCAGCGGGCAGGGAGATACGCAGTATTTT
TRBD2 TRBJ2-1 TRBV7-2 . CASSLGGLAGGREQFF TGTGCCAGCAGCTTAGGGGGACTAGCGGGAGGCCGGGAGCAGTTCTTC
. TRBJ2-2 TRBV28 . CAHSGTSPTRGLSF TGTGCCCATTCCGGGACTAGCCCTACCAGGGGGCTGTCTTTT
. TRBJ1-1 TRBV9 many CASSNSYTTEAFF TGTGCCAGCAGCAATTCGTACACCACTGAAGCTTTCTTT
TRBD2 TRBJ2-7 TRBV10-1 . CARGGVTSEPYEQYF TGCGCCAGAGGGGGGGTGACTAGCGAGCCCTACGAGCAGTACTTC
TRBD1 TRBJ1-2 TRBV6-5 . CASSYRDRGHGYTF TGTGCCAGCAGTTACCGGGACAGGGGGCATGGCTACACCTTC
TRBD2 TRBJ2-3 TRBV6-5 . CASHNSRKRGTGDTQYF TGTGCCAGCCATAACTCTCGTAAGCGGGGCACCGGGGATACGCAGTATTTT
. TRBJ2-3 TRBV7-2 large CASSFMSTDTQYF TGTGCCAGCAGCTTTATGAGCACAGATACGCAGTATTTT
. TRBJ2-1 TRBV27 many CASSSGLSNEQFF TGTGCCAGCAGTTCGGGACTTAGTAATGAGCAGTTCTTC